Described below is a single T cell receptor beta chain sequence and its context. Its target is unknown. Memory CD4+ cells were the fraction left after CD45RA+ naive selection. The data were obtained in a study of shared clonotypes between healthy human individuals. Germline V gene lookup returns CDR1 LGHNA and CDR2 YSLEER. There are 15 residues in the CDR3. Trimming removed 0 bases at V and 3 bases at J, with 9 bases between. Repertoires were generated with immunoSEQ multiplex PCR, while TCRdb's copy carries only in-frame clones and drops some. The sample consists of 330,000 or so clones, around 72% of them appearing once. Overall study findings and caveats: Generally, estimated richness proved larger in naive subsets than it did in memory subsets.

The chain links TRBV4-3 to TRBJ2-1; D might be TRBD2 (6 bases). This receptor was obtained from a man between 25 and 39 years old in good health. Specimen: memory CD4+ T cells sorted from blood. Described subset: CD45RA-negative fraction. CDR3 sequence: CASSQERGYYNEQFF. In DNA form, the CDR3 reads TGCGCCAGCAGCCAAGAGCGGGGATACTACAATGAGCAGTTCTTC.